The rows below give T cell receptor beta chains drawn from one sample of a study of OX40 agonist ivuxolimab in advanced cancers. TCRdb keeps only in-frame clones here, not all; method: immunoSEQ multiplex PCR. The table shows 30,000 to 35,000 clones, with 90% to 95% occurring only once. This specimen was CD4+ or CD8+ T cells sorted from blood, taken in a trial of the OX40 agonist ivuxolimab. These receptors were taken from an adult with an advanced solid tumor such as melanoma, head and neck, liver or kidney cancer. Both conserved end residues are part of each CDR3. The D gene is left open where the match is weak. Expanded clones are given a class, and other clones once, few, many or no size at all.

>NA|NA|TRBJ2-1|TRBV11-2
CASSLDSSSYNEQFF
TGTGCCAGCAGCTTAGATAGCTCTTCCTACAATGAGCAGTTCTTC
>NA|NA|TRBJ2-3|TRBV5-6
CASSPESTDTQYF
TGTGCCAGCAGCCCCGAGTCCACAGATACGCAGTATTTT
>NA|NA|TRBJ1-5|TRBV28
CASSFGRGGPQHF
TGTGCCAGCAGTTTCGGGCGGGGGGGGCCCCAGCATTTT
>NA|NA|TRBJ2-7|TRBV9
CASSVGYEQYF
TGTGCCAGCAGCGTAGGCTACGAGCAGTACTTC
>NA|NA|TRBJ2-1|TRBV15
CATSTSWGFKSGEQFF
TGTGCCACCAGCACGTCCTGGGGGTTTAAGTCGGGTGAGCAGTTCTTC
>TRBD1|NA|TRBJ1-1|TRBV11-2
CASSLFRPGTALIKAFF
TGTGCCAGCAGCTTATTCCGCCCCGGGACAGCTCTCATAAAAGCTTTCTTT
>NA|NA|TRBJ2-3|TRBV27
CASSLGPDTQYF
TGTGCCAGCAGTTTAGGCCCCGATACGCAGTATTTT
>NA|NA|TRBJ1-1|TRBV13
CASSLAGGNTEAFF
TGTGCCAGCAGCTTGGCAGGCGGGAACACTGAAGCTTTCTTT
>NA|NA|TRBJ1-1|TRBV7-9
CASSLEAEAFF
TGTGCCAGCAGCTTAGAGGCTGAAGCTTTCTTT
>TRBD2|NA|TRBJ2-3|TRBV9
CASSVGLATTDTQYF
TGTGCCAGCAGCGTAGGACTAGCCACCACAGATACGCAGTATTTT
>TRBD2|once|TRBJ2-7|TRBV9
CASSLKGLADYEQYF
TGTGCCAGCAGCTTGAAGGGACTAGCGGACTACGAGCAGTACTTC
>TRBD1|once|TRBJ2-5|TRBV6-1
CASSDRDSLQETQYF
TGTGCCAGCAGTGACCGGGACAGCCTCCAAGAGACCCAGTACTTC
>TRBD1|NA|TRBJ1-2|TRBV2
CASIKKRDSHYGYTF
TGTGCCAGCATCAAAAAAAGGGACAGCCACTATGGCTACACCTTC
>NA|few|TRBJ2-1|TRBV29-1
CSVVAGGRFDEQFF
TGCAGCGTTGTGGCAGGGGGGAGGTTCGATGAGCAGTTCTTC
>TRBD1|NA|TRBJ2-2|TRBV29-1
CSVYRGNTGELFF
TGCAGCGTTTACAGGGGGAACACCGGGGAGCTGTTTTTT
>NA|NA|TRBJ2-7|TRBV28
CASSLYGDSYEQYF
TGTGCCAGCAGTTTATACGGGGACTCCTACGAGCAGTACTTC
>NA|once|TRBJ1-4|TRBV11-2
CASSLTGTSNEKLFF
TGTGCCAGCAGCCTTACCGGGACATCTAATGAAAAACTGTTTTTT
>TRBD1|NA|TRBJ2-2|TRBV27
CASSFGQGNTGELFF
TGTGCCAGCAGTTTCGGACAGGGGAACACCGGGGAGCTGTTTTTT
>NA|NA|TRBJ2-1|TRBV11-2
CASSLLAITDNEQFF
TGTGCCAGCAGCTTACTGGCTATAACAGACAATGAGCAGTTCTTC
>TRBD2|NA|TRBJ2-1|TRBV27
CASSLLADHNEQFF
TGTGCCAGCAGCCTACTAGCGGACCACAATGAGCAGTTCTTC
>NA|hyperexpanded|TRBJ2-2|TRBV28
CASSFNPGELFF
TGTGCCAGCAGTTTTAACCCCGGGGAGCTGTTTTTT
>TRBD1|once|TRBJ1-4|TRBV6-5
CASSAGTGAGEKLFF
TGTGCCAGCAGTGCCGGGACAGGGGCGGGCGAAAAACTGTTTTTT
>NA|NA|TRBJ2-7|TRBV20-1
CSARRGYEQYF
TGCAGTGCTAGACGCGGCTACGAGCAGTACTTC
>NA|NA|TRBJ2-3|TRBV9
CASSLTGTGTDTQYF
TGTGCCAGCAGCTTAACCGGGACTGGCACAGATACGCAGTATTTT
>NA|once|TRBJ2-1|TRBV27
CASSAGPYNEQFF
TGTGCCAGCAGCGCCGGTCCCTACAATGAGCAGTTCTTC
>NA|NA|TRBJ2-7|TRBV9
CASSVADTYEQYF
TGTGCCAGCAGCGTGGCGGATACCTACGAGCAGTACTTC
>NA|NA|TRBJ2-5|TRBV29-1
CSVENRGDDQETQYF
TGCAGCGTTGAGAACCGAGGGGACGATCAAGAGACCCAGTACTTC
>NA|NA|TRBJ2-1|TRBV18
CASSPEGRLLDNEQFF
TGTGCCAGCTCACCCGAGGGACGGCTCCTCGACAATGAGCAGTTCTTC
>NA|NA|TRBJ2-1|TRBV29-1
CSVEEGLGSYNEQFF
TGCAGCGTTGAGGAGGGGCTAGGGTCCTACAATGAGCAGTTCTTC
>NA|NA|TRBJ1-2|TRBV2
CASSEAGANYGYTF
TGTGCCAGCAGTGAAGCAGGGGCCAACTATGGCTACACCTTC
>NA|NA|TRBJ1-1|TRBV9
CASSPPQAEDTEAFF
TGTGCCAGCAGCCCCCCCCAGGCTGAGGACACTGAAGCTTTCTTT
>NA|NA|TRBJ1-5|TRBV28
CASSLRPNSNQPQHF
TGTGCCAGCAGTTTACGGCCGAATAGCAATCAGCCCCAGCATTTT